These 9 T cell receptor beta chains came from one sample sequenced in a study of spatial heterogeneity in lung cancer. Time point of the sample: sample taken at primary tumor resection. The input material, whole RNA from tumor, nontumor lung or frozen PBMC, was sequenced unsorted. TCRdb passed the 5' RACE reads through MiXCR, listing each CDR3 protein once. In the table there are approximately 9,000 distinct CDR3 sequences, roughly 5% of which are singletons. The sequenced sample was PBMCs, obtained at surgery. The receptor source for this set is a male donor with early-stage non-small cell lung cancer.

A note on this clonotype: A library prepared for alpha chains yielded this beta chain as an off-target read; its size is of little meaning. The rearrangement joins TRBV14 to TRBJ1-6, with unresolved D. The CDR3 consists of 13 residues. CDR1 and CDR2 (germline): SGHDN, FVKESK. V lost 4 bases and J 11 bases, leaving 12 bases between the germline ends. The CDR3, as DNA: TGTGCCAGCAGCCCCTTCCCTAGGACACCCCTCCACTTT. This sequence encodes CASSPFPRTPLHF.

This clonotype has ten or more counts. This beta chain is an unintended read in a library built for alpha chains; its size means little. The chain carries TRBV12-3 or TRBV12-4 and TRBJ2-3; D might be TRBD2 (6 bases). The CDR3 has 15 amino acids. Trimming removed 3 bases from V and 0 bases from J, with 10 bases in between. For the CDR3, the DNA is TGTGCCAGCAGTTTTGGCGGGGTTAGCACAGATACGCAGTATTTT. This sequence encodes CASSFGGVSTDTQYF.

This clonotype has at least ten counts. This beta chain is an unintended read in a library built for alpha chains; its size means little. The chain employs TRBV2 and TRBJ1-6; TRBD1 aligns across 7 bases. Germline assignment: CDR1 SNHLY and CDR2 FYNNEI. This CDR3 is 15 amino acids long. The ends lost 5 bases at V and 9 bases at J; junction bases unmatched: 10. CDR3 sequence: CASSPKGRGGSPLHF. In nucleotides, the CDR3 is TGTGCCAGCAGTCCAAAGGGCAGGGGGGGTTCACCCCTCCACTTT.

This clonotype is medium-sized. As an off-target read in a library built for alpha chains, this beta chain has a frequency of little significance. The rearrangement links TRBV7-2 to TRBJ2-5, with TRBD1 as a possible D gene (5 bases). CDR1 is SGHTA and CDR2 is FQGNSA in the germline V gene. Trimming removed 5 bases from V and 4 bases from J, with 17 bases in between. The CDR3 runs to 15 residues. The CDR3 loop is CASSAGQTNAETQYF. The CDR3 nucleotides are TGTGCCAGCAGCGCCGGACAAACGAACGCAGAGACCCAGTACTTC.

This clonotype was picked up many times. Found in a library prepared for alpha chains, this beta chain is an off-target read, and its abundance has little meaning. V and J are TRBV5-4 and TRBJ2-7, with D perhaps matching TRBD1 or TRBD2 (5 bases each). There are 13 residues in the CDR3. The ends were cut back, 4 bases at V and 6 bases at J, with 14 bases in the middle. The germline gives CDR1 SGHNT, CDR2 YYREEE (reference sequence). CDR3 residues: CASSPDRDAEQYV. The CDR3 nucleotides are TGTGCCAGCAGCCCCGACCGGGACGCCGAGCAGTACGTC.

This clonotype has ten or more counts. This beta chain is off target for a library built for alpha chains, so its abundance means little. The rearrangement joins TRBV20-1 to TRBJ1-1; D is unresolved. Germline-derived CDR1 and CDR2 are DFQATT and SNEGSKA (reference sequence). The CDR3 consists of 16 residues. V was trimmed by 1 base and J by 0 bases, leaving 15 bases between them. As DNA, the CDR3 is TGCAGTGCTAGAGGCGTCATAAGTTTAATGAACACTGAAGCTTTCTTT. It specifies CSARGVISLMNTEAFF.

This clonotype was counted ten times or more. This beta chain lies outside the target of a library built for alpha chains; its clone size means little. This chain links TRBV6-1 with TRBJ1-5, with no clear D. The CDR3 length is 16 residues. V lost 4 bases and J 0 bases, leaving 13 bases between the germline ends. Germline loops: CDR1 MNHNS, CDR2 SASEGT. CDR3 amino acids: CASSALSGYSNQPQHF. The CDR3 nucleotides are TGTGCCAGCAGTGCACTATCAGGATATAGCAATCAGCCCCAGCATTTT.

This clonotype was counted at least ten times. This beta chain appears as a stray read in a library generated for alpha chains; its size is not informative. The rearrangement joins TRBV24-1 to TRBJ1-6; 8 bases are a match to TRBD1. Germline trimming cut 1 base from V and 7 bases from J; bases unmatched to any gene: 23. This CDR3 region has 22 residues. CDR1 and CDR2 (germline): KGHDR, SFDVKD. This chain's CDR3 is CATSDFGSGKCGDRSGNSPLHF. In DNA form, the CDR3 reads TGTGCCACCAGTGATTTCGGATCTGGCAAGTGTGGGGACAGGTCGGGGAATTCACCCCTCCACTTT.

As to this clonotype: Because the library targeted alpha chains, this beta chain is an off-target read whose size means little. The genes are TRBV11-2 and TRBJ2-3, with 12 bases lining up with TRBD2. V trimming: 1 base; J trimming: 4 bases; junction bases outside the gene matches: 6. This CDR3 comprises 17 residues. Per germline, CDR1 SGHAT and CDR2 FQNNGV. CDR3 sequence (DNA): TGTGCCAGCAGCTTAGTACTAGCGGGGGGCCGGGCAGATACGCAGTATTTT. Translated, it gives CASSLVLAGGRADTQYF.